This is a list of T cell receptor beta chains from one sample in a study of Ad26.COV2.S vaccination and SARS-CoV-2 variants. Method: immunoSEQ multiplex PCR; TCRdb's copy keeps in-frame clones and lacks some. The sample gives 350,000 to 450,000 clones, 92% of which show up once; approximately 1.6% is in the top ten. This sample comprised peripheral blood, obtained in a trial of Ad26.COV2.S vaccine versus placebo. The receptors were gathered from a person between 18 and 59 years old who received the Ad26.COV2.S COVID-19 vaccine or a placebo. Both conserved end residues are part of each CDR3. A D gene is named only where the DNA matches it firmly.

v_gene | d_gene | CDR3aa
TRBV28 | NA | CAVAEEPSGANVLTF
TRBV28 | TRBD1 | CASRMGQVNSPLHF
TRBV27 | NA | CASRANGPLYEQYF
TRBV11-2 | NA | CASSSTGEQYF
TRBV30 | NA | CAWSVLSASSRSYEQYF
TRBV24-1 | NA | CATSDGTRGGETQYF
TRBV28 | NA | CASSLFGSRELFF
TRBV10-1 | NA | CASSESGTEQFF
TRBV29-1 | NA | CSVAGWETYEQYF
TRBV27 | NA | CASSSPPGDTQYF
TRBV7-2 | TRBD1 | CASSPGTVIGKLFF
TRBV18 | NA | CASRTAGTGELFF
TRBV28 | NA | CASSLGGSNYGYTF
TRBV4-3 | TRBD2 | CASSQPRIPGLAGGEYEQYF
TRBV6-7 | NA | CASSQPGSSSTDTQYF
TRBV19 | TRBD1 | CASSISGRDRGTKNIQYF